One sample yielded the 22 T cell receptor beta chains listed below, sequenced in a study of regulatory T cells in long-lasting Graves disease (dated by TCRdb to the early 2020s). Taken with the paper, the label for time point translates to: newly diagnosed GD, antithyroid drugs for less than 3 months. For both TCR sequencing and RNA sequencing, RNA was extracted from PBMCs using TRIzol. Libraries came from multiplex PCR. TCRdb records Illumina HiSeq 4000 as the sequencer. CDR3 regions were amplified by Arm-PCR with iRepertoire HTBI primers to construct TCR beta libraries. Through fastp at Q25 and MiXCR, TCRdb rebuilt clones from the public reads, retaining in-frame beta chains. CDR3 protein duplicates are merged, each entry listing the most common genes and DNA. The sample records about 450,000 distinct CDR3 sequences, 16% of which are singletons. Jointly, the top ten make up around 10% of the sample.

This sample also appeared in a second study, on T cells in Graves' hyperthyroidism and ophthalmopathy.

The starting material was peripheral blood mononuclear cells (PBMCs), obtained at new diagnosis, from a patient treated with antithyroid drugs. The source of these receptors is a woman aged 25-40 years with Graves disease. Donor details come from another sample of the same person, matched by shared clones.

Only a few counts were recorded for this clonotype. The J gene is TRBJ1-1, the V gene TRBV5-1, with no clear D. Per the germline V gene, CDR1 is SGHRS and CDR2 is YFSETQ. CDR3 length: 14 amino acids. The V end was cut by 4 bases, the J end by 6 bases, with 16 bases between. The CDR3 loop is CASSLEVISPEAFF. Here the CDR3 DNA reads TGCGCCAGCAGCCTAGAAGTTATTTCCCCTGAAGCTTTCTTT.

The rearrangement joins TRBV9 to TRBJ2-7; 7 bases agree with TRBD1. With V trimmed by 3 bases and J by 1 base, 4 bases remained unmatched. The length of the CDR3 is 14 residues. Germline CDR1 reads SGDLS; CDR2 reads YYNGEE. Here the CDR3 reads CASSATGRSYEQYF. The CDR3 DNA follows: TGTGCCAGCAGCGCGACAGGGCGTTCCTACGAGCAGTACTTC.

This clonotype was counted only a few times. The V call is TRBV7-9, the J call TRBJ2-3; weak D call: TRBD2 (5 bases). Germline V gene sequence: CDR1 SEHNR, CDR2 FQNEAQ (reference sequence). Trimming took 5 bases from V and 0 from J, leaving 12 bases between them. There are 15 residues in the CDR3. As DNA, the CDR3 is TGTGCCAGCAGCCGTTTACTAGGGAGCACAGATACGCAGTATTTT. It specifies CASSRLLGSTDTQYF.

A word on this clonotype: A far larger clone is one nucleotide away, so this likely arose from a read error. The chain employs TRBV7-3 and TRBJ1-1; 9 nucleotides agree with TRBD1. CDR3 length: 15 residues. Per the germline V gene, CDR1 is SGHTA and CDR2 is FQGTGA. CDR3 amino acids: CASSSTGGRGTEVFF. Here the CDR3 DNA reads TGTGCCAGCAGCTCGACAGGGGGGAGGGGCACTGAAGTTTTCTTT.

The rearrangement uses TRBV9 and TRBJ2-1, with 10 bases fitting TRBD2. Looked up from germline, CDR1 is SGDLS and CDR2 is YYNGEE. V shed 0 bases, J shed 9 bases, and the junction held 9 bases outside the gene matches. The CDR3 is made up of 16 amino acids. CDR3 region: CASSVASGSNIIEQFF. Here the CDR3 DNA reads TGTGCCAGCAGCGTAGCTAGCGGGAGTAACATTATTGAGCAGTTCTTC.

The table lists this clonotype with many counts. The J gene is TRBJ2-7, the V gene TRBV27; the match to TRBD1 covers 7 bases. The CDR3 is 16 residues long. Looked up from germline, CDR1 is MNHEY and CDR2 is SMNVEV (reference sequence). J was trimmed by 3 bases and V by 5 bases; bases with no gene match: 13. The chain's CDR3 is CASSTKQGPSGYEQYF. CDR3 nucleotide sequence: TGTGCCAGCAGTACCAAACAGGGGCCCTCGGGCTACGAGCAGTACTTC.

In its sample, this clonotype was seen many times. CDR3 sequence reads: CASSLGIFNSRIYNEQFF. The CDR3 DNA reads as TGTGCCAGCAGTTTAGGTATCTTTAACTCTCGCATATACAATGAGCAGTTCTTC. The chain couples TRBV28 to TRBJ2-1; D ambiguous. This CDR3 contains 18 residues. CDR1 and CDR2 (germline): MDHEN, SYDVKM. Deletions cut 2 bases from V and 4 bases from J, with 21 bases between. The full variable domain, its missing parts supplied by reference TRBV28 and TRBJ2-1, is DVKVTQSSRYLVKRTGEKVFLECVQDMDHENMFWYRQDPGLGLRLIYFSYDVKMKEKGDIPEGYSVSREKKERFSLILESASTNQTSMYLCASSLGIFNSRIYNEQFFGPGTRLTVL.

This clonotype was observed a handful of times. This sequence joins TRBV15 and TRBJ2-7, with 7 bases lining up with TRBD1. The germline CDR1 and CDR2 sequences are LNHNV and YYDKDF (reference sequence). After removal of 4 bases from V and 2 bases from J, the junction contained 5 bases not matched to a gene. The CDR3 covers 14 residues. The CDR3 DNA reads TGTGCCACCAGCACAAACAGGGGCCCCTACGAGCAGTACTTC. Translated, it gives CATSTNRGPYEQYF.

This clonotype has a handful of counts. V and J are TRBV29-1 and TRBJ2-3; D is undetermined. The CDR3 contains 15 residues. V gave up 4 bases and J gave up 0 bases, with 14 bases separating them. Germline V lookup: CDR1 SQVTM, CDR2 ANQGSEA. CDR3 loop: CSVGGAYPSTDTQYF. CDR3 DNA: TGCAGCGTTGGAGGAGCGTACCCTAGCACAGATACGCAGTATTTT.

The sample holds many counts of this clonotype. The chain recombines TRBV7-9 with TRBJ2-1; 10 nucleotides match TRBD2. The CDR3 covers 15 residues. V shed 6 bases and J 6 bases; nucleotides not matched to a gene: 8. Germline assignment: CDR1 SEHNR and CDR2 FQNEAQ (reference sequence). The CDR3 nucleotides read TGTGCCAGCAGACTTACTAGCGGGATGCCCAATGAGCAGTTCTTC. Its translation is CASRLTSGMPNEQFF.

This clonotype appeared a few times. The chain is built from TRBV20-1 and TRBJ1-5; D uncertain. This CDR3 spans 16 amino acids. The V end was cut by 4 bases, the J end by 0 bases, with 16 bases between. Per germline, CDR1 DFQATT and CDR2 SNEGSKA (reference sequence). The CDR3 protein is CSANPGGLASNQPQHF. CDR3 in DNA: TGCAGTGCTAATCCTGGTGGACTTGCTAGCAATCAGCCCCAGCATTTT.

This clonotype was detected ten times or more. The genes are TRBV30 and TRBJ2-1; maybe TRBD2 (6 bases). The CDR3 sequence is 11 residues long. The germline V gene has CDR1 GTSNPN and CDR2 SVGIG (reference sequence). V lost 8 bases and J 7 bases, leaving 12 bases between the germline ends. The CDR3 here is CAPAAGNEQFF. The CDR3, as DNA: TGTGCCCCCGCCGCGGGGAATGAGCAGTTCTTC.

In its sample, this clonotype was seen many times. The chain couples TRBV7-9 to TRBJ2-3, with no clear D. The CDR3 is 13 residues long. Germline V gene sequence: CDR1 SEHNR, CDR2 FQNEAQ (reference sequence). Trimming removed 7 bases at V and 1 base at J, with 9 bases between. CDR3 sequence (DNA): TGTGCCAGCACCCGAACGGGCACAGATACGCAGTATTTT. Amino acid sequence: CASTRTGTDTQYF.

The chain links TRBV7-2 to TRBJ2-5, with D possibly called TRBD1 or TRBD2 (7 bases each). CDR3 length: 14 amino acids. The germline V gene encodes CDR1 SGHTA and CDR2 FQGNSA. Between the trimmed V and J ends, which lost 5 bases and 4 bases, there was a span of 14 bases. The chain's CDR3 is CASSPGGARETQYF. CDR3 coding DNA: TGTGCCAGCAGCCCAGGGGGGGCCAGAGAGACCCAGTACTTC.

The rearrangement links TRBV20-1 to TRBJ1-2; TRBD1 might be the D (6 bases). The CDR3 covers 16 residues. Germline loops: CDR1 DFQATT, CDR2 SNEGSKA (reference sequence). Between the trimmed V and J ends, which lost 1 base and 5 bases, there was a span of 20 bases. The CDR3 is CSARAARQAFGYGYTF. In DNA, the CDR3 is TGCAGTGCTAGAGCCGCCCGACAGGCCTTTGGGTATGGCTACACCTTC.

This clonotype showed up many times. The rearrangement joins TRBV28 to TRBJ1-1; D perhaps matches TRBD1 (5 bases). Between the trimmed V and J ends, which lost 5 bases and 4 bases, there was a span of 17 bases. There are 15 residues in the CDR3. Germline V gene lookup returns CDR1 MDHEN and CDR2 SYDVKM. The CDR3 protein is CASSPLLRGVTEAFF. CDR3 in DNA: TGTGCCAGCAGTCCCTTGTTGCGGGGGGTCACTGAAGCTTTCTTT.

This clonotype was seen repeatedly, ten times or more. The chain couples TRBV27 to TRBJ1-1, with TRBD1 as a possible D gene (5 bases). Germline-derived CDR1 and CDR2 are MNHEY and SMNVEV (reference sequence). Trimming left V 2 bases short and J 3 bases short, with 19 bases between. There are 17 residues in the CDR3. The CDR3 DNA follows: TGTGCCAGCAGTTTACCGACCGGGGCAGGGCGGTACACTGAAGCTTTCTTT. Encoded protein: CASSLPTGAGRYTEAFF.

In its sample, this clonotype was seen many times. The V and J genes are TRBV12-3 or TRBV12-4 and TRBJ1-1; TRBD1 aligns across 7 bases. This CDR3 is 11 amino acids long. The J segment lost 10 bases and the V segment lost 7 bases, leaving 6 bases of the junction unmatched. CDR3 DNA: TGTGCCAGCAAGGGGGCTGACAGAGCTTTCTTT. As protein: CASKGADRAFF.

This chain connects TRBV20-1 to TRBJ2-3, with 11 bases identical to TRBD2. Germline V CDR1 and CDR2: DFQATT, SNEGSKA (reference sequence). This CDR3 region has 18 residues. J gave up 4 bases and V 7 bases, and 19 bases lay outside the gene matches. Here the CDR3 reads CSVAGLAAIQCDADTQYF. In nucleotides, the CDR3 is TGCAGTGTCGCGGGACTAGCGGCAATCCAGTGCGACGCAGATACGCAGTATTTT.

Comments on this clonotype: A junction end diverges from the germline sequence, so it may reflect a read error. V gene TRBV12-3 or TRBV12-4 combines with J gene TRBJ1-1, with 9 bases identical to TRBD1. CDR3 length equals 15 residues. The CDR3 loop is CASRLGTGRGTEAFF. The DNA of the CDR3 is TGTGCCAGCAGACTTGGGACAGGGAGGGGCACTGAAGCCTTCTTT.

This clonotype was seen a handful of times. The V gene is TRBV20-1, the J gene TRBJ2-2; the D gene is possibly TRBD2 (6 bases). The CDR3 spans 15 residues. V lost 0 bases to trimming and J lost 7 bases, with 15 bases between them. Per germline, CDR1 DFQATT and CDR2 SNEGSKA (reference sequence). CDR3 in DNA: TGCAGTGCTAGAGATGCGGGGTCCGCGGGCGGGGAGCTGTTTTTT. Translating it yields CSARDAGSAGGELFF.

The genes are TRBV9 and TRBJ2-2; D uncertain. This CDR3 contains 13 residues. Trimming stripped 4 bases from V and 8 bases from J, with 12 bases between. The V gene's germline CDR1 is SGDLS and CDR2 YYNGEE. CDR3: CASSSPVGGELFF. The CDR3 DNA sequence: TGTGCCAGCAGCTCCCCCGTTGGAGGGGAGCTGTTTTTT.